This T cell receptor beta chain was documented in a study of CD8+ T cells in alopecia areata. General study results and limits: Scalp sequencing also captures normal skin's resident alphabeta T cells.

Pooled cells of cutaneous lymph node origin were sorted on CD4, CD8alpha, NKG2D, NKG2ACE and other markers. This CDR3 spans 13 amino acids. From germline, CDR1 is NSQYPW and CDR2 LRSPGD (reference sequence). Of note for this clone: Its antigen is not known. The genes and germline here are from mouse. The sequence runs out 4 residues before the end of the CDR3; the remainder is reconstructed from the germline J gene. Other DNA sequences in this sample translate to the same CDR3.

Following RNA extraction, reverse transcription yielded cDNA that acted as the sequencing template. Some clones are missing from TCRdb's copy, which holds only in-frame ones; the method was immunoSEQ multiplex PCR. Observed are around 290,000 clones, no singletons, with the top ten taking approximately 1.2%. The source is a C3H/HeJ mouse with alopecia areata. Strain haplotype (MHC): H2-k. Input material: CD4+ T cells sorted from a lymph node. This chain links TRBV1 with TRBJ2-7, with TRBD1 matching 7 bases. The covered CDR3 bases are TGCACCTGCAGTGCAGTACAGGGGTAT. It translates to CTCSAVQGY. The full CDR3 sequence reads CTCSAVQGYEQYF. Full variable domain (missing parts from reference TRBV1 and TRBJ2-7): VTLLEQNPRWRLVPRGQAVNLRCILKNSQYPWMSWYQQDLQKQLQWLFTLRSPGDKEVKSLPGADYLATRVTDTELRLQVANMSQGRTLYCTCSAVQGYEQYFGPGTRLTVL.